Given below is one T cell receptor (beta chain) in context. 5'RACE primed from the constant segment yielded TCR alpha and TCR beta cDNA libraries bearing sample barcodes and UMIs. A single record per CDR3 protein comes from TCRdb applying MiXCR to the 5' RACE reads. Of 250,000 to 300,000 distinct CDR3 sequences in the sample, under 20% are singletons; the top ten hold roughly 25%. The sample belongs to a study of T-cell memory formation after mild COVID-19. Trimming removed 11 bases at V and 4 bases at J, with 9 bases between. Germline-derived CDR1 and CDR2 are MNHEY and SVGAGI. There are 11 residues in the CDR3.

The chain employs TRBV6-5 and TRBJ1-3, with D unclear. This TCR was recovered from a man aged 18 to 30 who had mild COVID-19 (a few samples of this study predate the infection). Cell type and time point are not known. Material for sequencing was PBMCs or a T cell subset sorted from them (not recorded which). In DNA, the CDR3 is TGTGCCTCCCTGGGGGGAAACACCATATATTTT. Translated: CASLGGNTIYF.